A single sample is the source of the 2 T cell receptor beta chains below, sequenced in a study of regulatory T cells in long-lasting Graves disease. Time point given: newly diagnosed GD, antithyroid drugs for less than 3 months. PBMCs provided the RNA from which the TCR library was made. Investigators prepared the TCR beta libraries by applying iRepertoire HTBI primers and Arm-PCR of CDR3 regions. TCRdb re-called the multiplex PCR reads through MiXCR, storing one row per CDR3 protein. The table includes hundreds of thousands of distinct CDR3 sequences, 16% detected once. The sample was also linked to a second study, of T cells in Graves' hyperthyroidism and ophthalmopathy.

The material sequenced was peripheral blood mononuclear cells (PBMCs), taken at new diagnosis, from a patient treated with antithyroid drugs. The receptor source for this set is a man aged 40-49 years with Graves disease.

This clonotype has a count of ten or more. The rearrangement links TRBV20-1 to TRBJ2-1; D ambiguous. Deletions cut 7 bases from V and 6 bases from J, with 7 bases between. The V gene's germline CDR1 is DFQATT and CDR2 SNEGSKA (reference sequence). This CDR3 is built from 10 residues. In DNA, the CDR3 is TGCAGTGGATTGGGCAATGAGCAGTTCTTC. Encoded protein: CSGLGNEQFF.

V gene TRBV30 combines with J gene TRBJ2-7, with a weak D call TRBD1 (5 bases). The CDR3 has 14 amino acids. Germline V CDR1 and CDR2: GTSNPN, SVGIG (reference sequence). Trimming shortened V by 2 bases and J by 3 bases, and 14 bases separated the two germline ends. As DNA, the CDR3 is TGTGCCTGGAGTATATTCGGCAGGGACTACGAGCAGTACTTC. Amino acid sequence: CAWSIFGRDYEQYF.